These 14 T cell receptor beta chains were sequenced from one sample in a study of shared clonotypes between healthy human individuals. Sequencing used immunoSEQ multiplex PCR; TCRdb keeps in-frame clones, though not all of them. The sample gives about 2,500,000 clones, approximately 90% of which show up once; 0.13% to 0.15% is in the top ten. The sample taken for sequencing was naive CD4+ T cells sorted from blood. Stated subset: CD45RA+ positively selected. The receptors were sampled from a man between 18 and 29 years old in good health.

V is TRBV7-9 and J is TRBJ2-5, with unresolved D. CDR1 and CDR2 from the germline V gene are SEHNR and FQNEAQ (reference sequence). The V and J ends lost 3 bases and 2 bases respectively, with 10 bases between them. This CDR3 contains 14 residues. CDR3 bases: TGTGCCAGCAGCTTGAACTGGCTACAAGAGACCCAGTACTTC. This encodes CASSLNWLQETQYF.

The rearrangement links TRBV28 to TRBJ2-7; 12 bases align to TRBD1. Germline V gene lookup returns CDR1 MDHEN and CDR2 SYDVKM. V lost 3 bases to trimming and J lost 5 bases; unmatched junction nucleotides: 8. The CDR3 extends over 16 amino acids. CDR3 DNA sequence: TGTGCCAGCAGTTTGGGGGGACAGGGGGCCCCACACGAGCAGTACTTC. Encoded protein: CASSLGGQGAPHEQYF.

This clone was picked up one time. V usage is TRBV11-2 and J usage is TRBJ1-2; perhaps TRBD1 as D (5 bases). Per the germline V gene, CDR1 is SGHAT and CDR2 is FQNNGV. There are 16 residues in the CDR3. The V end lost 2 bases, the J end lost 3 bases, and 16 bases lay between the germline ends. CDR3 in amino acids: CASSLSGGGSDYGYTF. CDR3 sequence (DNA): TGTGCCAGCAGCTTATCCGGGGGGGGTTCTGACTATGGCTACACCTTC.

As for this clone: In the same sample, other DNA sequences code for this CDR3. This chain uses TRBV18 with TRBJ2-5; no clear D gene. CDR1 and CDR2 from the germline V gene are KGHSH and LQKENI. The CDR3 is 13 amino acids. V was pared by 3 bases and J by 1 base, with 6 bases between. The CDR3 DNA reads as TGTGCCAGCTCACCGGTAATCCAAGAGACCCAGTACTTC. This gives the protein CASSPVIQETQYF.

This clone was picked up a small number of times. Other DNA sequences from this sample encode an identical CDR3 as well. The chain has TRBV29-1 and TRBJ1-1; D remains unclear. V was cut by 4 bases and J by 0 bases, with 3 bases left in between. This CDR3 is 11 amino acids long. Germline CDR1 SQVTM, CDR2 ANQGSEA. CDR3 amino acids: CSVGLNTEAFF. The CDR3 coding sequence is TGCAGCGTTGGACTGAACACTGAAGCTTTCTTT.

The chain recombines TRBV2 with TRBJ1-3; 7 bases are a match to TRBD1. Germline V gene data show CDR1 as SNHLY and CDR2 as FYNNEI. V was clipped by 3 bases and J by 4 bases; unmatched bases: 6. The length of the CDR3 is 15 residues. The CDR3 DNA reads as TGTGCCAGCAGTGACAGACAGGGAGGAGGAAACACCATATATTTT. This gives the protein CASSDRQGGGNTIYF.

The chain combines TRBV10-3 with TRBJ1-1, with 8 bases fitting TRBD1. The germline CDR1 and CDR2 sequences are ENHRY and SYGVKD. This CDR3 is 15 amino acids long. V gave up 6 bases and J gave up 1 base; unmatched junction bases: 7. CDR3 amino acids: CAISKSDRANTEAFF. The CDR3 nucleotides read TGTGCCATCAGCAAATCGGACAGGGCGAACACTGAAGCTTTCTTT.

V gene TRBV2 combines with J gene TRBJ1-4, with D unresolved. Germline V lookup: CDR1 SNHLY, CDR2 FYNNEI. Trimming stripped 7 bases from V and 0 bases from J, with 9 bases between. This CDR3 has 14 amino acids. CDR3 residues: CASTSQSTNEKLFF. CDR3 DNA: TGTGCCAGCACGTCGCAGTCAACTAATGAAAAACTGTTTTTT.

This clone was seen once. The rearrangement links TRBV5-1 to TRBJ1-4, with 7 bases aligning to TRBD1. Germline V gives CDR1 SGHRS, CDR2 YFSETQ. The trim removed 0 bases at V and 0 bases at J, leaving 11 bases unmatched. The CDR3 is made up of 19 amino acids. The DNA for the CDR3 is TGCGCCAGCAGCTTGGCCCACGGCAGGGGGTATTCAACTAATGAAAAACTGTTTTTT. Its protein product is CASSLAHGRGYSTNEKLFF.

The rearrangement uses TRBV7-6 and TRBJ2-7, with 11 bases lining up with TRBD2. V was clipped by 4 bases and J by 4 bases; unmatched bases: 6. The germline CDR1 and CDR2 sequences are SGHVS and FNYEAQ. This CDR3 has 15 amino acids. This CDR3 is CASSSPGLAVYEQYF. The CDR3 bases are TGTGCCAGCAGCTCACCGGGACTAGCGGTATACGAGCAGTACTTC.

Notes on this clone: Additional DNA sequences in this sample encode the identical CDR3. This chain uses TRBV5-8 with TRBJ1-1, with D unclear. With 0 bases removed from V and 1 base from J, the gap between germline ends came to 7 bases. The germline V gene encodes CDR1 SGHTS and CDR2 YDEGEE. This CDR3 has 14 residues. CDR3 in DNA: TGTGCCAGCAGCTTGGGGCAGAAGAACACTGAAGCTTTCTTT. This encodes CASSLGQKNTEAFF.

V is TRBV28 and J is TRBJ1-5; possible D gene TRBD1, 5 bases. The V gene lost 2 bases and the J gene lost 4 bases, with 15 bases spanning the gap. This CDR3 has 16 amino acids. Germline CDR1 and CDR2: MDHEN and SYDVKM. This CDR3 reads CASSLRFGTSNQPQHF. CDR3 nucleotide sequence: TGTGCCAGCAGTTTAAGGTTCGGGACTTCTAATCAGCCCCAGCATTTT.

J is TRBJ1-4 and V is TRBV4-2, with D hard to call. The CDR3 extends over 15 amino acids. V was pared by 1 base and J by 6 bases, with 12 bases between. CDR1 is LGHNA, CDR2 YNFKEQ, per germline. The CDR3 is CASSQGFSGDEKLFF. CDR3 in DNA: TGTGCCAGCAGCCAAGGGTTCTCTGGGGATGAAAAACTGTTTTTT.

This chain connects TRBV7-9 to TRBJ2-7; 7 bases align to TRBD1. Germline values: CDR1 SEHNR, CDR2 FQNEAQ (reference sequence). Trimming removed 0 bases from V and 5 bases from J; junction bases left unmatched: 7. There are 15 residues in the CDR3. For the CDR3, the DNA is TGTGCCAGCAGCTTAGCGCTTGACAGGGTGGACGAGCAGTACTTC. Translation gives CASSLALDRVDEQYF.